This TCR beta chain was sequenced for a study of blood T cell repertoires in COVID-19. Looking at the study overall: The study drew acute and convalescent COVID-19 samples from the United States, Italy and Spain.

The germline CDR1 and CDR2 sequences are LNHDA and SQIVND (reference sequence). This CDR3 comprises 14 residues. V gave up 3 bases and J gave up 1 base, with 9 bases separating them. Clones were sequenced by immunoSEQ multiplex PCR, and TCRdb holds only the in-frame ones, with some missing. The data contain about 180,000 clones, roughly 82% of them singletons. Participants' own reports of clinical history determined their cohort assignment. What the recovered Cohort 3 donors had was two negative PCRs, clearance, or symptom resolution. The chain uses TRBV19 and TRBJ1-1; a possible D gene is TRBD1 (5 bases). Specimen: PBMCs or T cells enriched from blood (not recorded which). This receptor was obtained from a man aged 50-60 years who had recovered from COVID-19. This CDR3 reads CASSIDSRNTEAFF. The DNA for the CDR3 is TGTGCCAGTAGTATTGACAGTCGGAACACTGAAGCTTTCTTT.